One and the same sample provided the 3 T cell receptor beta chains below, sequenced in a study of blood T cell repertoires in COVID-19. TCRdb keeps only in-frame clones here, not all; method: immunoSEQ multiplex PCR. The sample yields about 140,000 clones, 80% to 90% seen once. Sequenced material: peripheral blood. The source is an elderly woman with acute or convalescent COVID-19.

The chain has TRBV2 and TRBJ1-2, with unresolved D. The V gene lost 0 bases and the J gene lost 5 bases, with 10 bases spanning the gap. In germline, CDR1 is SNHLY, CDR2 FYNNEI. The CDR3 is 14 residues long. CDR3 loop: CASSEALAVYGYTF. The CDR3 nucleotides are TGTGCCAGCAGTGAAGCTCTGGCAGTGTATGGCTACACCTTC. Complete variable domain (other parts from reference TRBV2 and TRBJ1-2): EPEVTQTPSHQVTQMGQEVILRCVPISNHLYFYWYRQILGQKVEFLVSFYNNEISEKSEIFDDQFSVERPDGSNFTLKIRSTKLEDSAMYFCASSEALAVYGYTFGSGTRLTVV.

The J gene is TRBJ2-7, the V gene TRBV11-2; TRBD2 aligns across 13 bases. This CDR3 region has 15 residues. Germline V gives CDR1 SGHAT, CDR2 FQNNGV. The trim removed 1 base at V and 4 bases at J, leaving 1 base unmatched. As DNA, the CDR3 is TGTGCCAGCAGCTTAGGACTAGCGGGGGGATACGAGCAGTACTTC. Protein: CASSLGLAGGYEQYF.

The rearrangement uses TRBV7-2 and TRBJ2-1; TRBD2 agrees at 14 bases. V lost 5 bases, J lost 5 bases, and 5 bases stayed unmatched. The CDR3 covers 16 residues. The germline V gene has CDR1 SGHTA and CDR2 FQGNSA. Written as DNA, the CDR3 is TGTGCCAGCAGCCCGAGGACTAGCGGGGGGAACAATGAGCAGTTCTTC. It encodes CASSPRTSGGNNEQFF.